This T cell receptor beta chain appears in the sequencing data of a study of tumor-infiltrating lymphocytes in primary liver carcinoma. Study details: Resecting the tumor surgically was how the patients' primary liver carcinoma was treated.

The germline V gene encodes CDR1 MNHNY and CDR2 SVGAGI (reference sequence). V was clipped by 2 bases and J by 5 bases; unmatched bases: 12. This CDR3 has 16 residues. Study-wide points: Bulk samples went unsorted, so CD4+ and CD8+ repertoires were not compared. Paired tumor-adjacent and tumor-blood samples overlapped less than tumor region pairs did.

Germline DNA was also extracted, and blood RNA derived from unsorted whole blood. About 4 milliliters of peripheral blood were drawn presurgically. This clonotype was detected only a few times. Its target is unknown. Total RNA amounting to roughly 0.5 ug was the source from which TCR beta cDNA was made with a constant-region primer. A slightly modified ARM-PCR protocol with three nested multiplex PCR rounds produced these TCR beta libraries. Primers for the first two PCR rounds were TRBV1-TRBV30 forward primers and a C-beta reverse primer (approximately 10 cycles per round). TCRdb processed the multiplex PCR reads anew with MiXCR; each CDR3 protein has one entry. The sample yields about 320,000 distinct CDR3 sequences, 50% to 70% seen once.

The sequenced sample was peripheral blood. The gene calls are TRBV6-6 and TRBJ2-7; 7 positions agree with TRBD2. This sequence was found in a man aged 40-50 years with primary liver carcinoma and hepatitis B virus infection. CDR3 coding DNA: TGTGCCAGCAGTTACCCGGAGCGGGCGGGGGATGACGAGCAGTACTTC. This translates into CASSYPERAGDDEQYF.